This TCR beta chain originates from a study of blood T cell repertoires in COVID-19. This CDR3 comprises 14 residues. Germline CDR1 reads SGHTA; CDR2 reads FQGTGA. The trim removed 5 bases at V and 5 bases at J, leaving 5 bases unmatched. TCRdb's copy holds only in-frame clones and misses some; the assay was immunoSEQ multiplex PCR. The sample contains some 190,000 clones, 80% to 90% of which appear only once. This TCR was sampled from a human donor with active or convalescent COVID-19. The donor label of this sample is uncertain. The rearrangement uses TRBV7-3 and TRBJ2-1; TRBD1 agrees at 8 bases. Sequences were obtained from peripheral blood. The CDR3 loop reads CASSIRDRNNEQFF. Here the CDR3 DNA reads TGTGCCAGCAGCATCCGGGACAGGAACAATGAGCAGTTCTTC.